Below are 14 T cell receptor beta chains sequenced from a single sample in a study of blood T cell repertoires in COVID-19. The protocol was immunoSEQ multiplex PCR, while the TCRdb copy is restricted to in-frame clones and leaves out a portion. This sample has about 60,000 clones, with approximately 79% found just once. The sample consisted of peripheral blood. All receptors come from a human donor in a cohort sampled during active COVID-19.

CDR3 nucleotides: TGTGCCAGCAGTGAACAGGGTTACACTGAAGCTTTCTTT. Its translation is CASSEQGYTEAFF. The V gene is TRBV6-1, the J gene TRBJ1-1, with a possible D match to TRBD1 (5 bases). With 2 bases removed from V and 3 bases from J, the gap between germline ends came to 7 bases. This CDR3 region has 13 residues. Germline loops: CDR1 MNHNS, CDR2 SASEGT.

This chain uses TRBV7-2 with TRBJ2-4; 7 bases agree with TRBD2. This CDR3 region has 17 residues. The V gene's germline CDR1 is SGHTA and CDR2 FQGNSA. The V gene end was trimmed by 3 bases and the J gene end by 1 base; junction bases not matched to a gene: 9. CDR3 amino acids: CASSLGGISGAKNIQYF. CDR3 in DNA: TGTGCCAGCAGCTTGGGGGGGATCTCTGGGGCCAAAAACATTCAGTACTTC.

V gene TRBV19 combines with J gene TRBJ1-6; a weak D match, TRBD1 (5 bases). V shed 8 bases and J shed 9 bases, with 17 bases lying between them. CDR1 is LNHDA, CDR2 SQIVND, per germline (reference sequence). CDR3 length: 14 residues. This chain's CDR3 is CASDTSLGGSPLHF. The CDR3 DNA follows: TGTGCCAGTGATACCTCGCTGGGGGGTTCACCCCTCCACTTT.

The chain has TRBV6-6 and TRBJ1-5; D is uncertain. The V end was cut by 6 bases, the J end by 2 bases, with 17 bases between. The germline gives CDR1 MNHNY, CDR2 SVGAGI (reference sequence). The length of the CDR3 is 16 residues. The CDR3 sequence is CASSLSPPGGNQPQHF. CDR3 in DNA: TGTGCCAGCAGCCTAAGCCCCCCTGGTGGCAATCAGCCCCAGCATTTT.

The V call is TRBV28, the J call TRBJ2-7; tentatively, D is TRBD2 (6 bases). Germline V gene data show CDR1 as MDHEN and CDR2 as SYDVKM. This CDR3 contains 15 residues. The ends were cut back, 3 bases at V and 1 base at J, with 13 bases in the middle. The CDR3 sequence: CASSFTAGPSYEQYF. The CDR3 nucleotides are TGTGCCAGCAGTTTCACGGCGGGGCCTTCCTACGAGCAGTACTTC.

This clone was recorded once. The gene calls are TRBV28 and TRBJ2-2; 7 bases map to TRBD2. Germline CDR1 reads MDHEN; CDR2 reads SYDVKM. This CDR3 is 15 amino acids long. Trimming removed 2 bases from V and 6 bases from J; junction bases left unmatched: 6. CDR3 amino acids: CASSLIVGGAGELFF. CDR3 sequence (DNA): TGTGCCAGCAGTTTAATTGTTGGGGGGGCCGGGGAGCTGTTTTTT.

In the case of this clone: The identical CDR3 is also encoded by other nucleotide sequences in the sample. In nucleotides, the CDR3 is TGTGCCAGCAGCCGGGAGGGGGAAAGAGGAAACACCATATATTTT. This codes for CASSREGERGNTIYF. The gene calls are TRBV3-1 (or the pseudogene TRBV3-2) and TRBJ1-3; a possible D gene is TRBD1 (6 bases). V was cut by 4 bases and J by 4 bases, with 14 bases left in between. This CDR3 contains 15 residues. CDR1 is LGHDT and CDR2 is YNNKEL in the germline V gene (reference sequence).

The chain combines TRBV27 with TRBJ2-2; the match to TRBD2 covers 9 bases. The germline V gene encodes CDR1 MNHEY and CDR2 SMNVEV (reference sequence). This CDR3 region has 17 residues. J gave up 1 base and V 2 bases, and 5 bases lay outside the gene matches. The chain's CDR3 is CASSLIGTSRNTGELFF. The CDR3 coding sequence is TGTGCCAGCAGTTTAATCGGGACTAGCAGGAACACCGGGGAGCTGTTTTTT.

The CDR3 DNA follows: TGTGCCAGCAGCTTGGCTGAAGAGTATGGCTACACCTTC. It specifies CASSLAEEYGYTF. The chain uses TRBV5-4 and TRBJ1-2; D gene unclear. The V end lost 0 bases, the J end lost 5 bases, and 8 bases lay between the germline ends. The CDR3 is 13 amino acids. Germline V lookup: CDR1 SGHNT, CDR2 YYREEE (reference sequence).

The rearrangement uses TRBV5-1 and TRBJ2-1; no definite D call. Trimming took 6 bases from V and 0 from J, leaving 7 bases between them. Germline-derived CDR1 and CDR2 are SGHRS and YFSETQ. The CDR3 contains 13 residues. The CDR3: CASTRSSYNEQFF. The CDR3 coding sequence is TGCGCCAGCACACGGTCCTCCTACAATGAGCAGTTCTTC. Combining the CDR3 with reference TRBV5-1 and TRBJ2-1 gives the whole variable domain KAGVTQTPRYLIKTRGQQVTLSCSPISGHRSVSWYQQTPGQGLQFLFEYFSETQRNKGNFPGRFSGRQFSNSRSEMNVSTLELGDSALYLCASTRSSYNEQFFGPGTRLTVL.

The chain links TRBV7-8 to TRBJ2-5, with TRBD1 identical over 7 bases. The CDR3 covers 15 residues. The V gene end was trimmed by 5 bases and the J gene end by 3 bases; junction bases not matched to a gene: 9. CDR1 and CDR2 (germline): SGHVS, FQNEAQ. CDR3 sequence (DNA): TGTGCCAGCAGCCCATACCGACAGGGCGAAGAGACCCAGTACTTC. This gives the protein CASSPYRQGEETQYF.

This clone has a single count. V and J are TRBV2 and TRBJ2-7; 7 nucleotides match TRBD2. CDR1 is SNHLY, CDR2 FYNNEI, per germline. This CDR3 has 17 amino acids. V shed 6 bases and J 0 bases; nucleotides not matched to a gene: 14. The CDR3 bases are TGTGCCAGCAGGGGGACTGAACCCGGGACTACCTCCTACGAGCAGTACTTC. Its translation: CASRGTEPGTTSYEQYF.

This clone appeared a single time. The V call is TRBV15, the J call TRBJ1-5; possible D gene TRBD1, 5 bases. V gave up 3 bases and J gave up 7 bases, with 16 bases separating them. The CDR3 spans 15 residues. CDR1 is LNHNV, CDR2 YYDKDF, per germline (reference sequence). The CDR3: CATSSDRWGEQPQHF. CDR3 bases: TGTGCCACCAGCAGCGATAGATGGGGCGAGCAGCCCCAGCATTTT.

The chain links TRBV14 to TRBJ2-1; unclear D gene. CDR1 and CDR2 (germline): SGHDN, FVKESK. This CDR3 contains 13 residues. V was shortened by 3 bases and J by 10 bases, with 13 bases between the two germline ends. CDR3 in amino acids: CASSHSSFGEQFF. CDR3 DNA sequence: TGTGCCAGCAGCCATAGCTCCTTCGGGGAGCAGTTCTTC.